This TCR beta chain is drawn from a study of T-cell reconstitution after alpha-beta-depleted transplantation in children. Unique molecular identifiers were incorporated during preparation of the TCRbeta library. TCRdb itself ran the PCR reads through MiXCR, one entry per CDR3 protein. Of more than 150,000 distinct CDR3 sequences listed, around 7% were seen once; the top ten hold approximately 3%. CDR1 ENHRY and CDR2 SYGVKD come from the germline V gene. V lost 5 bases and J lost 7; bases outside the gene matches: 4. This CDR3 comprises 12 residues. Sequenced here: PBMCs from the stem cell graft donor, sampled from the stem cell graft. The source of this sequence is a human donor who donated a stem cell graft to a child with Wiskott-Aldrich syndrome. The V gene is TRBV10-3, the J gene TRBJ2-7, with 8 positions matching TRBD1. CDR3 amino acids: CAISKNRGEQYF. DNA of the CDR3: TGTGCCATCAGTAAGAACAGGGGGGAGCAGTACTTC.